This is a list of T cell receptor beta chains from one sample in a study of patients and donors after allogeneic stem cell transplantation. TCRdb re-derived calls from the RT-PCR reads in MiXCR, one entry per CDR3 protein. The profile shows 150,000 to 200,000 distinct CDR3 sequences, roughly 24% of them singletons. Sequenced sample: blood, either unsorted or a sorted T cell fraction (not recorded which). The receptors were sampled from a human donor who was either an allogeneic HSCT recipient or a stem cell or donor lymphocyte infusion donor (not recorded which). It is not recorded whose cells these are; they may come from a transplant donor. Each CDR3 is given with its conserved first and last residue. D genes are given only for firm matches. Where a row states a size, it is once, few, many or the class of an expanded clone; other rows omit it.

j_call: TRBJ1-1
v_call: TRBV4-3
clone_size: .
d_call: TRBD1
cdr3_length: 16
cdr3_nt: TGCGCCAGCAGCCAAGCCATTGGGACAGGGGTGACTGAAGCTTTCTTT
cdr3_aa: CASSQAIGTGVTEAFF

j_call: TRBJ1-3
v_call: TRBV20-1
clone_size: .
d_call: TRBD1
cdr3_length: 19
cdr3_nt: TGCAGTGCTAGAGATTGGCGACAGGGGCTAACCTCATCTGGAAACACCATATATTTT
cdr3_aa: CSARDWRQGLTSSGNTIYF

j_call: TRBJ2-1
v_call: TRBV10-3
clone_size: .
d_call: TRBD1
cdr3_length: 14
cdr3_nt: TGTGCCATCCGAGGACAGGAGTTTTACAATGAGCAGTTCTTC
cdr3_aa: CAIRGQEFYNEQFF

j_call: TRBJ1-4
v_call: TRBV7-2
clone_size: .
d_call: .
cdr3_length: 13
cdr3_nt: TGTGCCAGCAGACCGAACCTTAATGAAAAACTGTTTTTT
cdr3_aa: CASRPNLNEKLFF

j_call: TRBJ1-6
v_call: TRBV19
clone_size: .
d_call: .
cdr3_length: 11
cdr3_nt: TGTGCCGGCGAAACGAGCTCACCCCTCCACTTT
cdr3_aa: CAGETSSPLHF

j_call: TRBJ2-1
v_call: TRBV5-1
clone_size: .
d_call: TRBD2
cdr3_length: 16
cdr3_nt: TGCGCCAGCAGCTTTTTACTAGCGGGAGGTTACAATGAGCAGTTCTTC
cdr3_aa: CASSFLLAGGYNEQFF

j_call: TRBJ2-7
v_call: TRBV18
clone_size: .
d_call: TRBD1
cdr3_length: 16
cdr3_nt: TGTGCCAGCTCACCGTTGACAGGGGGAGGATCCTACGAGCAGTACTTC
cdr3_aa: CASSPLTGGGSYEQYF

j_call: TRBJ1-2
v_call: TRBV20-1
clone_size: few
d_call: .
cdr3_length: 12
cdr3_nt: TGCAGTGTCACGGAAGGGGTGGCTGGCTACACCTTC
cdr3_aa: CSVTEGVAGYTF

j_call: TRBJ2-5
v_call: TRBV7-3
clone_size: few
d_call: .
cdr3_length: 12
cdr3_nt: TGTGCCAGCAGCCGACCCGGAGAGACCCAGTACTTC
cdr3_aa: CASSRPGETQYF

j_call: TRBJ1-4
v_call: TRBV29-1
clone_size: .
d_call: .
cdr3_length: 13
cdr3_nt: TGCAGCGTTGCCAGGGGCAAGGGAGAAAAACTGTTTTTT
cdr3_aa: CSVARGKGEKLFF

j_call: TRBJ2-3
v_call: TRBV6-2/TRBV6-3
clone_size: few
d_call: TRBD2
cdr3_length: 16
cdr3_nt: TGTGCCAGCAGCCCTTGGAGCGGGGTAAAGGCAGATACGCAGTATTTT
cdr3_aa: CASSPWSGVKADTQYF

j_call: TRBJ2-1
v_call: TRBV10-3
clone_size: .
d_call: .
cdr3_length: 16
cdr3_nt: TGTGCCATCAGTGATCCGGCAGACACCTCCTACAATGAGCAGTTCTTC
cdr3_aa: CAISDPADTSYNEQFF

j_call: TRBJ1-1
v_call: TRBV5-1
clone_size: .
d_call: TRBD1
cdr3_length: 15
cdr3_nt: TGCGCCAGCAGCCTTCGTCGACAGGGGAACACTGAAGCTTTCTTT
cdr3_aa: CASSLRRQGNTEAFF

j_call: TRBJ2-7
v_call: TRBV20-1
clone_size: .
d_call: .
cdr3_length: 14
cdr3_nt: TGCAGTGCTAGTTTAGAGGGCAGGGGCTACGAGCAGTACTTC
cdr3_aa: CSASLEGRGYEQYF

j_call: TRBJ1-1
v_call: TRBV7-9
clone_size: once
d_call: .
cdr3_length: 15
cdr3_nt: TGTGCCAGCAGCTTAGTAGGGCAGTTGAACAGTGAAGCTTTCTTT
cdr3_aa: CASSLVGQLNSEAFF

j_call: TRBJ2-4
v_call: TRBV7-8
clone_size: .
d_call: TRBD2
cdr3_length: 17
cdr3_nt: TGTGCCAGCAGCCTTCTCACTAGCGGAGTAGCCAAAAACATTCAGTACTTC
cdr3_aa: CASSLLTSGVAKNIQYF

j_call: TRBJ2-7
v_call: TRBV3-1
clone_size: .
d_call: TRBD1
cdr3_length: 17
cdr3_nt: TGTGCCAGCAGCCACGCCAGGGGGACAGTGAGCTCCTACGAGCAGTACTTC
cdr3_aa: CASSHARGTVSSYEQYF

j_call: TRBJ1-2
v_call: TRBV4-2
clone_size: few
d_call: TRBD1
cdr3_length: 14
cdr3_nt: TGTGCCAGCAGCCAAGTGGGGACAGACTATGGCTACACCTTC
cdr3_aa: CASSQVGTDYGYTF

j_call: TRBJ2-2
v_call: TRBV5-1
clone_size: .
d_call: .
cdr3_length: 14
cdr3_nt: TGCGCCAGCAGCTTGGGCGGCAGCTTAGGGGAGCTGTTTTTT
cdr3_aa: CASSLGGSLGELFF

j_call: TRBJ1-2
v_call: TRBV29-1
clone_size: .
d_call: .
cdr3_length: 13
cdr3_nt: TGCAGCGTCCCCCATCTGGCTGTGGATGGCTACACCTTC
cdr3_aa: CSVPHLAVDGYTF

j_call: TRBJ2-7
v_call: TRBV12-3/TRBV12-4
clone_size: few
d_call: TRBD2
cdr3_length: 15
cdr3_nt: TGTGCCAGCAGTGCCCTGGGGAGCGGGGCCCACGAGCAGTACTTC
cdr3_aa: CASSALGSGAHEQYF

j_call: TRBJ2-7
v_call: TRBV29-1
clone_size: .
d_call: TRBD2
cdr3_length: 15
cdr3_nt: TGCAGCGTTGACGGTAGCGGGAGGGCAGCCTACGAGCAGTACTTC
cdr3_aa: CSVDGSGRAAYEQYF

j_call: TRBJ1-6
v_call: TRBV28
clone_size: .
d_call: .
cdr3_length: 15
cdr3_nt: TGTGCCAGCAGTTTAGGGGGGCGAATGGTTTCACCCCTCCACTTT
cdr3_aa: CASSLGGRMVSPLHF

j_call: TRBJ1-3
v_call: TRBV12-3/TRBV12-4
clone_size: many
d_call: .
cdr3_length: 17
cdr3_nt: TGTGCCAGCAGTTTTAGCGGTAGGGAATCGACTGGAAACACCATATATTTT
cdr3_aa: CASSFSGRESTGNTIYF

j_call: TRBJ1-1
v_call: TRBV7-2
clone_size: many
d_call: .
cdr3_length: 13
cdr3_nt: TGTGCCAGCAGCTTAGAAATAGGTACTGAAGCTTTCTTT
cdr3_aa: CASSLEIGTEAFF

j_call: TRBJ1-5
v_call: TRBV12-3/TRBV12-4
clone_size: few
d_call: TRBD1
cdr3_length: 16
cdr3_nt: TGTGCCAGCAGTTCCCGACAGGGGGCTAGCAATCAGCCCCAGCATTTT
cdr3_aa: CASSSRQGASNQPQHF

j_call: TRBJ2-7
v_call: TRBV13
clone_size: few
d_call: .
cdr3_length: 12
cdr3_nt: TGTGCCAGCAGCTACATCTCCTACGAGCAGTACTTC
cdr3_aa: CASSYISYEQYF

j_call: TRBJ1-2
v_call: TRBV7-2
clone_size: .
d_call: TRBD1
cdr3_length: 15
cdr3_nt: TGTGCCAGCAGCCGAACGGGACAGCCTAACTATGGCTACACCTTC
cdr3_aa: CASSRTGQPNYGYTF

j_call: TRBJ2-1
v_call: TRBV20-1
clone_size: .
d_call: TRBD2
cdr3_length: 16
cdr3_nt: TGCAGTGCCCCAGGGTTGGTAGCGGGGGAGTACAATGAGCAGTTCTTC
cdr3_aa: CSAPGLVAGEYNEQFF

j_call: TRBJ1-2
v_call: TRBV6-1
clone_size: many
d_call: TRBD1
cdr3_length: 12
cdr3_nt: TGTGCCACCTCACAGGGGGAAGGTGGCTACACCTTC
cdr3_aa: CATSQGEGGYTF

j_call: TRBJ1-5
v_call: TRBV29-1
clone_size: .
d_call: .
cdr3_length: 13
cdr3_nt: TGCAGCGTTGTTGGGGGGCCAAATCAGCCCCAGCATTTT
cdr3_aa: CSVVGGPNQPQHF

j_call: TRBJ1-1
v_call: TRBV28
clone_size: few
d_call: .
cdr3_length: 14
cdr3_nt: TGTGCCAGCAACGGACGGGGCTTGAACACTGAAGCTTTCTTT
cdr3_aa: CASNGRGLNTEAFF

j_call: TRBJ1-2
v_call: TRBV7-2
clone_size: few
d_call: .
cdr3_length: 13
cdr3_nt: TGTGCCAGCAACTCCCCGGGGACTACCGGCTACACCTTC
cdr3_aa: CASNSPGTTGYTF

j_call: TRBJ1-1
v_call: TRBV20-1
clone_size: few
d_call: .
cdr3_length: 14
cdr3_nt: TGCAGTGTTGAGGCCGACGGGCCGAACACTGAAGCTTTCTTT
cdr3_aa: CSVEADGPNTEAFF

j_call: TRBJ2-2
v_call: TRBV2
clone_size: .
d_call: .
cdr3_length: 15
cdr3_nt: TGTGCCAGCAGTGAAGCCCTCCGAGGCACCGGGGAGCTGTTTTTT
cdr3_aa: CASSEALRGTGELFF

j_call: TRBJ1-1
v_call: TRBV20-1
clone_size: .
d_call: .
cdr3_length: 13
cdr3_nt: TGCAGTGCTAGAGGCAGGGGCCCCCATGAAGCTTTCTTT
cdr3_aa: CSARGRGPHEAFF

j_call: TRBJ2-7
v_call: TRBV5-1
clone_size: few
d_call: TRBD1
cdr3_length: 14
cdr3_nt: TGCGCCAGCGTGGGGGACAGCGACCTAGCTGAGCAGTACTTC
cdr3_aa: CASVGDSDLAEQYF

j_call: TRBJ2-7
v_call: TRBV10-3
clone_size: .
d_call: .
cdr3_length: 13
cdr3_nt: TGTGCCATCAGTGAGCCTAGCTCCTACGAGCAGTACTTC
cdr3_aa: CAISEPSSYEQYF

j_call: TRBJ1-1
v_call: TRBV12-3/TRBV12-4
clone_size: few
d_call: .
cdr3_length: 13
cdr3_nt: TGTGCCAGCACCCTCGCCAGGGGTACTGAAGCTTTCTTT
cdr3_aa: CASTLARGTEAFF

j_call: TRBJ1-5
v_call: TRBV10-3
clone_size: many
d_call: .
cdr3_length: 14
cdr3_nt: TGTGCCATCAGCCGGGTGTGGGAAGGTCAGCCCCAGCATTTT
cdr3_aa: CAISRVWEGQPQHF

j_call: TRBJ2-5
v_call: TRBV7-2
clone_size: .
d_call: .
cdr3_length: 15
cdr3_nt: TGTGCCAGCAGCTTATTACGCAAAGGCCAAGAGACCCAGTACTTC
cdr3_aa: CASSLLRKGQETQYF

j_call: TRBJ2-1
v_call: TRBV7-2
clone_size: few
d_call: TRBD1
cdr3_length: 15
cdr3_nt: TGTGCCAGCAGCCAGGACAGGGTTTTCGACAATGAGCAGTTCTTC
cdr3_aa: CASSQDRVFDNEQFF